The subject of this entry is one TCR beta chain. Its antigen remains unknown. This sample is part of a study of cytomegalovirus exposure and HLA in healthy donors. Study-level information: The study placed around 85% of its 398 genotyped donors in the Caucasian-associated ancestry cluster. Study-wide points: One later analysis reportedly identified an Asian-associated ancestry cluster that showed fewer N-insertions than the roughly 600-donor mean. The authors assumed roughly uniform sequencing depth across donors for presence/absence analyses.

PCR involved 60 Vbeta and 13 Jbeta primers. The method was immunoSEQ multiplex PCR; TCRdb's version includes in-frame clones alone and lacks a portion of them. The sample has under 85,000 clones; roughly 80% are singletons. Germline V CDR1 and CDR2: MNHEY, SVGAGI. The CDR3 runs 13 residues. J was trimmed by 7 bases and V by 7 bases; bases with no gene match: 5. Every donor was a healthy person donating bone marrow. The sample taken for sequencing was PBMCs. The chain employs TRBV6-5 and TRBJ1-4, with 8 bases identical to TRBD1. The TCR comes from a woman in her thirties or forties in good health and CMV-seropositive. In nucleotides, the CDR3 is TGTGCCAGCAAATTGGACAGGGCTGAAAAACTGTTTTTT. It translates to CASKLDRAEKLFF.